The TCR beta chain under discussion was sequenced for a study of cytotoxic CD8 clonotypes in ibrutinib-treated CLL. Study-wide context: After median around 5.5 years, approximately 15 stayed in remission, approximately twelve progressed; responses about 24 partial, 2 complete. Notes on the study in general: Clonality rose at ibrutinib response and fell back toward baseline at progression. In sustained-remission versus progressing patients, sampling times differed.

The germline gives CDR1 SGHAT, CDR2 FQNNGV. Trimming removed 2 bases from V and 3 bases from J, with 16 bases in between. The CDR3 loop spans 16 amino acids. With regard to this clone: The antigen is unknown.

Some clones are missing from TCRdb's copy, which holds only in-frame ones; the method was immunoSEQ multiplex PCR. The sample lists 250,000 to 350,000 clones; around 69% were seen once. This sequence originates from a human donor with chronic lymphocytic leukemia. The chain links TRBV11-2 to TRBJ1-1; D remains ambiguous. Sequences were derived from PBMCs, sampled at disease progression, from a patient treated with ibrutinib. CDR3 coding DNA: TGTGCCAGCAGCTTAACTCCCGGCAGGACCTACACTGAAGCTTTCTTT. Translation: CASSLTPGRTYTEAFF.